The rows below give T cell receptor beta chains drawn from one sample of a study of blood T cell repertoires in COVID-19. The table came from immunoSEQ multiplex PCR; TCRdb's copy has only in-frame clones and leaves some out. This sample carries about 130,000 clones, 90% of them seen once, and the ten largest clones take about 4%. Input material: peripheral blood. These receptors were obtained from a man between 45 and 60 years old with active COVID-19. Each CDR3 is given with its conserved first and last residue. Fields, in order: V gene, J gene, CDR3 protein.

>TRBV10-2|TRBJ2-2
CASSESRDSNTGELFF
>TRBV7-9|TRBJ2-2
CASSLDAPNTGELFF
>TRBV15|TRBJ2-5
CATSRDQGGSQETQYF
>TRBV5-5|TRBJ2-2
CASSLVVGPNTGELFF
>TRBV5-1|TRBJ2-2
CASSTSPGQGIAGELFF
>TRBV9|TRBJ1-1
CASRPGTGGGEAFF
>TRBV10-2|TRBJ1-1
CASALPGYTEAFF
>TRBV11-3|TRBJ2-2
CASSRKGVAGELFF
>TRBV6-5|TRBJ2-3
CASRDRGAGDTQYF
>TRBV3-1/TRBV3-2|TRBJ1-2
CASSQGTGTTSYGYTF
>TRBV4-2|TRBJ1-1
CASSPGPRGTEAFF
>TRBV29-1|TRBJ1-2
CSVQFVRVYGYTF
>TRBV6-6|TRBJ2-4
CASGVVTGLAKNIQYF
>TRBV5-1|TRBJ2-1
CASSLEGSAEQFF
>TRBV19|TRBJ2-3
CASSLNRAPRTDTQYF
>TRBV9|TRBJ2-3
CASSPSKWTEITDTQYF
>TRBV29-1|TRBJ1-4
CSAASGWGLNEKLFF
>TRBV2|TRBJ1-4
CASRTRGMAEKLFF
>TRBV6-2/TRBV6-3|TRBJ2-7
CASSFGGKRNEQYF
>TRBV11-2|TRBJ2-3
CASSFQSSRERTDTQYF
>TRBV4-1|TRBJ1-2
CASSQDPGERYGYTF
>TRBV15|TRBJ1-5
CATSREVTRGNQPQHF
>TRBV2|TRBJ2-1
CASSEAILQASSYNEQFF
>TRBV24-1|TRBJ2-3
CATSGASTDTQYF
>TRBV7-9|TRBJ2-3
CASRTSGGTDTQYF
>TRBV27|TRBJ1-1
CASSLFGTGGNTEAFF
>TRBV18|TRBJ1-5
CASSPSGRVDQPQHF
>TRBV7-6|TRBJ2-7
CASSQLQGKAESYEQYF
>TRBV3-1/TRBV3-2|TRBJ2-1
CASSQDRTSGGAKFF
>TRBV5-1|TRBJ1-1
CASHLGRGNTEAFF
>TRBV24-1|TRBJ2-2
CATSDPGQGAAGELFF
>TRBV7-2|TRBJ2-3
CASQGRLASDTQYF
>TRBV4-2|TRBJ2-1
CASSQSSGMGNNEQFF
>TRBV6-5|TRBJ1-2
CASSYSYRQGSYGYTF
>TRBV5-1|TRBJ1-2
CASSTGTAENGYTF
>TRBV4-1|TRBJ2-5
CASSQQSPWLAGVEETQYF
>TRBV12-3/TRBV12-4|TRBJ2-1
CASRLQGYNEQFF
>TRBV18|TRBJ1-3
CASSPEGPGSSGNTIYF
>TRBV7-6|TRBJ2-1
CASRSSGGLSYNEQFF
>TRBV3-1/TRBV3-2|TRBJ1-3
CASSQDLLSSGNTIYF
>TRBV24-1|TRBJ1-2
CATSDPTEGGYTF
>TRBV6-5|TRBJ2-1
CASSYSGSGNEQFF
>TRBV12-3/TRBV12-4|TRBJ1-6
CASSPPDNSPLHF
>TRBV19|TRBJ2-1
CASLAGEHNEQFF
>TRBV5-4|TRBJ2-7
CASSFGGGPPYEQYF
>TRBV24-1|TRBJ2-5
CATSEHGLAGETQYF
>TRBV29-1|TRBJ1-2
CSVEGGRGTNYGYTF
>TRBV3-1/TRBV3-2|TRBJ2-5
CASSQDGTGGRFGTQYF
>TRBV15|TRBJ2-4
CATSRPSLAGGPVAKNIQYF
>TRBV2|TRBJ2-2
CASSEPAGGPNTGELFF
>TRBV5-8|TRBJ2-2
CASSRDRVIHTGELFF
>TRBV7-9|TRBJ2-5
CASSPAIETQYF
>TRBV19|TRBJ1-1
CASSKAQGHAEAFF
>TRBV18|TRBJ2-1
CASSHEDYVTEQFF
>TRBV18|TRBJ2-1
CASSPRLAGRRTLQSEQFF
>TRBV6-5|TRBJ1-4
CASRQGATNEKLFF
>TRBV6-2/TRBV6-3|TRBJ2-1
CASSYPQRIAGAYEQFF
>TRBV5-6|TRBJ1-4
CASSTDRGRGKLFF
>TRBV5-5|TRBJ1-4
CASSLGGFEKLFF
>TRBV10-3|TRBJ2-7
CAIRGGSSEQYF